This is a list of T cell receptor beta chains from one sample in a study of T cells in localized non-small cell lung cancer. Sequencing was performed with immunoSEQ multiplex PCR; in TCRdb, only in-frame clones are kept and a portion is missing. Of 60,000 to 85,000 clones listed, less than 90% are singletons. The material was peripheral blood, obtained before any cancer treatment. These receptor sequences come from a male donor aged 60 or older with stage III squamous cell lung carcinoma. The CDR3 runs from the conserved cysteine through the conserved F or W. Fields, in order: J gene, V gene, CDR3 length, D gene, clone size, CDR3 protein, CDR3 DNA. A D gene is named only where the DNA matches it firmly. Size is stated for part of the rows, as once, few or many counts, or as a class when the clone is expanded.

>TRBJ1-4|TRBV7-2|16|.|.
CASSSTPGTTNEKLFF
TGTGCCAGCAGCTCAACCCCGGGAACAACTAATGAAAAACTGTTTTTT
>TRBJ1-6|TRBV5-1|17|TRBD1|few
CASSFTGDSSYNSPLHF
TGCGCCAGCAGCTTCACAGGGGATAGCTCCTATAATTCACCCCTCCACTTT
>TRBJ2-2|TRBV6-1|13|TRBD1|.
CASEGQDTGELFF
TGTGCCAGCGAAGGACAGGACACCGGGGAGCTGTTTTTT
>TRBJ1-5|TRBV29-1|12|.|.
CSVGSSNQPQHF
TGCAGCGTAGGGTCTAGCAATCAGCCCCAGCATTTT
>TRBJ1-3|TRBV5-1|14|.|.
CASSADLPGNTIYF
TGCGCCAGCAGCGCCGACCTTCCTGGAAACACCATATATTTT
>TRBJ1-6|TRBV6-5|14|.|.
CASSRERGNSPLHF
TGTGCCAGCAGCAGAGAGAGGGGAAATTCACCCCTCCACTTT
>TRBJ2-6|TRBV4-1|18|TRBD1|few
CASSQALSRGPGANVLTF
TGCGCCAGCAGCCAAGCTCTCAGCAGGGGGCCTGGGGCCAACGTCCTGACTTTC
>TRBJ1-4|TRBV18|16|.|.
CASSPTGGELNEKLFF
TGTGCCAGCTCACCGACGGGGGGGGAATTGAATGAAAAACTGTTTTTT
>TRBJ1-1|TRBV6-5|14|TRBD1|.
CASRPTGAYTEAFF
TGTGCCAGCAGACCGACAGGGGCCTACACTGAAGCTTTCTTT
>TRBJ2-5|TRBV10-2|15|TRBD2|.
CASSDRGGAWETQYF
TGCGCCAGCAGTGACCGCGGGGGGGCCTGGGAGACCCAGTACTTC
>TRBJ2-3|TRBV5-6|16|TRBD2|.
CASSLTGGGAVDTQYF
TGTGCCAGCAGCTTGACGGGCGGGGGGGCCGTAGATACGCAGTATTTT
>TRBJ1-3|TRBV6-6|14|.|.
CASSDSNRANTIYF
TGTGCCAGCAGCGATTCCAACAGGGCGAACACCATATATTTT
>TRBJ2-5|TRBV7-2|15|TRBD2|.
CASSLGLAGKETQYF
TGTGCCAGCAGCTTAGGACTAGCGGGTAAAGAGACCCAGTACTTC
>TRBJ1-1|TRBV29-1|13|TRBD1|.
CSASDRGITEAFF
TGCAGCGCTTCAGACAGGGGGATCACTGAAGCTTTCTTT
>TRBJ2-3|TRBV6-5|15|TRBD2|.
CASSDSGGASDTQYF
TGTGCCAGCAGCGACAGCGGGGGGGCGTCAGATACGCAGTATTTT
>TRBJ1-1|TRBV6-1|13|.|.
CASTLYLNTEAFF
TGTGCCAGCACCCTTTACCTGAACACTGAAGCTTTCTTT
>TRBJ2-1|TRBV5-4|15|.|once
CASSLQGVGDNEQFF
TGTGCCAGCAGCTTGCAGGGAGTTGGCGACAATGAGCAGTTCTTC
>TRBJ2-7|TRBV14|12|.|.
CASSPRGMEQYF
TGTGCCAGCAGCCCCAGGGGAATGGAGCAGTACTTC
>TRBJ2-5|TRBV18|16|TRBD1|.
CASSPNLGTGQETQYF
TGTGCCAGCTCACCTAATCTTGGGACAGGACAAGAGACCCAGTACTTC
>TRBJ1-1|TRBV6-5|15|.|.
CASSYSGLINTEAFF
TGTGCCAGCAGTTACTCGGGTCTCATAAACACTGAAGCTTTCTTT
>TRBJ2-1|TRBV14|14|.|.
CASSQGGGTYEQFF
TGTGCCAGCAGCCAAGGTGGGGGGACGTATGAGCAGTTCTTC
>TRBJ2-1|TRBV30|16|.|.
CAWMGWGPHGDNEQFF
TGTGCCTGGATGGGATGGGGTCCACATGGGGACAATGAGCAGTTCTTC
>TRBJ1-1|TRBV7-3|13|.|.
CASSLTLNTEAFF
TGTGCCAGCAGCTTAACCTTGAACACTGAAGCTTTCTTT
>TRBJ2-3|TRBV4-2|12|.|once
CASSQLGTTQYF
TGTGCCAGCAGCCAATTAGGGACAACGCAGTATTTT
>TRBJ1-2|TRBV7-2|15|.|.
CASSFTRAGPDGYTF
TGTGCCAGCAGCTTCACTCGAGCGGGGCCCGATGGCTACACCTTC
>TRBJ1-5|TRBV28|15|TRBD1|.
CASSPSRQGGQPQHF
TGTGCCAGCAGCCCTTCCCGACAGGGCGGCCAGCCCCAGCATTTT
>TRBJ2-3|TRBV7-2|16|TRBD2|.
CASSRRERGYTDTQYF
TGTGCCAGCAGCCGACGGGAGCGGGGATACACAGATACGCAGTATTTT
>TRBJ2-7|TRBV7-2|12|.|.
CASSLILGEQYF
TGTGCCAGCAGCTTGATATTGGGGGAGCAGTACTTC
>TRBJ1-5|TRBV19|14|TRBD1|.
CASSTSGGNQPQHF
TGTGCCAGTAGTACCTCAGGGGGGAATCAGCCCCAGCATTTT
>TRBJ1-1|TRBV5-1|15|.|.
CASRLWIGMNTEAFF
TGCGCCAGCAGACTGTGGATAGGGATGAACACTGAAGCTTTCTTT
>TRBJ1-1|TRBV6-4|13|.|few
CASSGTLNTEAFF
TGTGCCAGCAGTGGGACATTGAACACTGAAGCTTTCTTT
>TRBJ1-2|TRBV12-5|13|.|.
CASGLWGNYGYTF
TGTGCTAGTGGTTTGTGGGGGAACTATGGCTACACCTTC
>TRBJ2-2|TRBV7-9|13|.|once
CASSLASTGELFF
TGTGCCAGCAGCTTAGCCAGCACCGGGGAGCTGTTTTTT
>TRBJ1-1|TRBV6-1|12|.|once
CASSQGRTEAFF
TGTGCCAGCAGTCAGGGTCGAACTGAAGCTTTCTTT
>TRBJ2-7|TRBV7-2|14|.|few
CASSPGGGPYEQYF
TGTGCCAGCAGCCCTGGAGGGGGCCCCTACGAGCAGTACTTC
>TRBJ2-1|TRBV10-3|16|.|.
CAISEYSAGRGGEQFF
TGTGCCATCAGTGAGTATTCGGCAGGTCGGGGTGGTGAGCAGTTCTTC
>TRBJ1-1|TRBV11-3|15|.|once
CASSQSGEMNTEAFF
TGTGCCAGCAGCCAATCGGGGGAAATGAACACTGAAGCTTTCTTT
>TRBJ2-7|TRBV5-1|14|TRBD1|.
CASSPDRVGVEQYF
TGCGCCAGCAGCCCCGACAGGGTGGGAGTCGAGCAGTACTTC
>TRBJ2-1|TRBV6-5|16|.|.
CASSYIIQGPYNEQFF
TGTGCCAGCAGTTACATAATCCAGGGGCCCTACAATGAGCAGTTCTTC
>TRBJ1-5|TRBV10-3|15|.|.
CAISESHRENQPQHF
TGTGCCATCAGTGAGTCTCACAGGGAAAATCAGCCCCAGCATTTT